This T cell receptor (beta chain) is drawn from a study of T cell repertoires in cytomegalovirus infection. Study-level information: Based on public TCR beta signatures, there were indications of CMV infection and of a matching HLA type. Broader study findings: There were HLA-C-restricted CMV-specific TCR beta clonotypes dominating the ex vivo response. Individuals carrying CMV plus the relevant HLA were identified by cumulative frequency of public TCR beta families.

Germline V CDR1 and CDR2: MNHEY, SVGAGI. Trimming pared 2 bases from V and 7 bases from J, leaving 18 bases between. This CDR3 has 16 residues. TCRdb called the reads again in MiXCR, with one record for every CDR3 protein. In the table there are about 190,000 distinct CDR3 sequences, roughly 28% of which are singletons. This clonotype was counted a few times. As yet, its antigen is unknown. The receptor was derived from a human donor in good health (CMV status not recorded). Some clones in this sample may be carry-over from other donors' samples. The sample comprised PBMCs. The chain has TRBV6-5 and TRBJ2-1; tentatively, D is TRBD2 (6 bases). DNA for the CDR3: TGTGCCAGCAGTTACGGGGGGATTAGCGGTGGGAATGAGCAGTTCTTC. This codes for CASSYGGISGGNEQFF.